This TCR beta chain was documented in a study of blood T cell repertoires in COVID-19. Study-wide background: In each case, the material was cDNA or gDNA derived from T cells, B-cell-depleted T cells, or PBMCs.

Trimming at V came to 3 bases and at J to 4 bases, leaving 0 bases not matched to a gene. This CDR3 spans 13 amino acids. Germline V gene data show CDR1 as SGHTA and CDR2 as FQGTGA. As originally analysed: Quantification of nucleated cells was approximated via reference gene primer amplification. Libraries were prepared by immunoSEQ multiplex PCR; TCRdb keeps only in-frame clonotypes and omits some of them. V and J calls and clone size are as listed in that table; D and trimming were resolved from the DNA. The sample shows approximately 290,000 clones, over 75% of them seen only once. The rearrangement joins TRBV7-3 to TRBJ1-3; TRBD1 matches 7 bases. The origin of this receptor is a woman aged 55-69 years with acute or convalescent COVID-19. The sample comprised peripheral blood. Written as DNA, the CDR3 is TGTGCCAGCAGCTTGGGACAGGGAAACACCATATATTTT. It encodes CASSLGQGNTIYF.